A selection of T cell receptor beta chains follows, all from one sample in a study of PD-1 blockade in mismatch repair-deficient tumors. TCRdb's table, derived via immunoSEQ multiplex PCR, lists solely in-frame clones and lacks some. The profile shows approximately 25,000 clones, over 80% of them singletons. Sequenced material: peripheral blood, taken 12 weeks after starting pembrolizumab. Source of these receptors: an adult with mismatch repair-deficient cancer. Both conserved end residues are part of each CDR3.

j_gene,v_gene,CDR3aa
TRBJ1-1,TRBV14,CASSHLRQGADAEAFF
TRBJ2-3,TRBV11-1,CASSLFAGFNTDTQYF
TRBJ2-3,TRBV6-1,CASSEATGGADTQYF
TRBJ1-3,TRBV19,CASRSQSSGNTIYF
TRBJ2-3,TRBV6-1,CASSARTGTADTQYF
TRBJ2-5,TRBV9,CASSARGLVQETQYF
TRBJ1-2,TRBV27,CASSLMTGRRFPYGYTF
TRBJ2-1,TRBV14,CASGQAYEQFF
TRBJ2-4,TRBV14,CASSPTSPRAKNIQYF
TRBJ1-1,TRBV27,CASSLSNTLNTEAFF
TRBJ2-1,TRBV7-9,CASSSGRRPLYNEQFF
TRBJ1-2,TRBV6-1,CASSEIGYTF
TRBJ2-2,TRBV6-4,CASSEGDPTNTGELFF
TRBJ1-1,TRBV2,CASRWGDLNTEAFF
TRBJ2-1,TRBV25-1,CASSGGKQFF
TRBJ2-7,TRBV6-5,CASIGDTYEQYF
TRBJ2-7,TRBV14,CASSQATGGIYEQYF
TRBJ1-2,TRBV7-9,CASSRAGTGVIGYTF
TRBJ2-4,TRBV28,CASSLRGGLSGRARNIQYF
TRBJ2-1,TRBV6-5,CASGGQGREQFF
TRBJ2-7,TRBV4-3,CASSQGRQSYEQYF
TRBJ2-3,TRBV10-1,CASSESIDTQYF
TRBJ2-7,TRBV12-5,CASGLLRGEQYF
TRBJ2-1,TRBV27,CASSGPGQGSYNEQFF
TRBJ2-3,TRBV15,CATSRDGASTDTQYF
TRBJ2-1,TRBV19,CASSIGSSSYNEQFF
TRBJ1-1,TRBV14,CASSRRTGGAEAFF
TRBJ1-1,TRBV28,CASSFNKVGAFF
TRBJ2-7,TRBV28,CASSEPTYEQYF
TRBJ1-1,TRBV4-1,CASSPIWGGYTEAFF
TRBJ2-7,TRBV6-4,CASTRSGTNLLEQYF
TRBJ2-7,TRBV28,CASIDQPLAEQYF
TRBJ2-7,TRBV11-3,CASSLVRSSYEQYF
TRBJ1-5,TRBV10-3,CAISESTGGNQPQHF
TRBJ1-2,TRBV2,CAVQGEVAGGYTF
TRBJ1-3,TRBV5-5,CASSGGSYSGNTIYF
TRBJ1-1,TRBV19,CATQFRGTEAFF
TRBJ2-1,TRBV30,CAWSPGSHNEQFF
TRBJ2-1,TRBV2,CASSELKLAPYNEQFF
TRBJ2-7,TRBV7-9,CASSLASGSSYEQYF
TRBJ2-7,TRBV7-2,CASSLNRDRGREQYF
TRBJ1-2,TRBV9,CASSPLALGYGYTF